These T cell receptor beta chains were read from a single sample in a study of T cell responses to AZD1222 COVID-19 vaccine. Using immunoSEQ multiplex PCR, the repertoire was profiled, and TCRdb retains in-frame clones only, with some absent. Of approximately 140,000 clones detected, more than 75% appear once; the ten largest clones hold 4.1%. This material consisted of peripheral blood, taken on day 0 of MenACWY control vaccination. The receptors were gathered from an adult in good health. Each CDR3 is given with its conserved first and last residue. The D gene is left open where the match is weak. Rows may omit the clone size; those that give it use once, few, many or a size class.

d_call | clone_size | j_call | v_call | cdr3_nt | cdr3_aa
. | . | TRBJ2-2 | TRBV9 | TGTGCCAGCAGCGTAGAAGGGTACACCGGGGAGCTGTTTTTT | CASSVEGYTGELFF
TRBD1 | . | TRBJ1-1 | TRBV2 | TGTGCCAGCAGTGCGACAGGGTTCACTGAAGCTTTCTTT | CASSATGFTEAFF
. | . | TRBJ1-1 | TRBV20-1 | TGCAGTGCTACGCGGGCGACTGAAGCTTTCTTT | CSATRATEAFF
TRBD1 | . | TRBJ1-2 | TRBV28 | TGTGCCAGCAGAACAGGGGGTGTTGGCTACACCTTC | CASRTGGVGYTF
TRBD2 | . | TRBJ2-1 | TRBV2 | TGTGCCAGCACTTCTAGCGGGGGGGCATTTAATGAGCAGTTCTTC | CASTSSGGAFNEQFF
. | . | TRBJ2-3 | TRBV5-1 | TGCGCCAGCAGCTTGACTCTAGCGACTAGCACAGATACGCAGTATTTT | CASSLTLATSTDTQYF
TRBD2 | . | TRBJ2-4 | TRBV11-1 | TGTGCCAGCAGCCCGGGACTAGCGGGGGGCAAAAACATTCAGTACTTC | CASSPGLAGGKNIQYF
. | . | TRBJ1-5 | TRBV6-5 | TGTGCCAGCAGTCCCGAACAAAATCAGCCCCAGCATTTT | CASSPEQNQPQHF
. | once | TRBJ2-1 | TRBV19 | TGTGCCAGTAGTATCGCAGGATGGCTCAATGAGCAGTTCTTC | CASSIAGWLNEQFF
TRBD1 | . | TRBJ2-7 | TRBV3-1/TRBV3-2 | TGTGCCAGCAGCCAGACAGGGTTAGAGCAGTACTTC | CASSQTGLEQYF
TRBD1 | . | TRBJ1-5 | TRBV2 | TGTGCCAGCAGAAGGGGACAGGGGAGAGGCAATCAGCCCCAGCATTTT | CASRRGQGRGNQPQHF
. | . | TRBJ1-4 | TRBV6-1 | TGTGCCAGCAGTGCGCGAAGTAGGTGGGGTTCGGCTGAAAAACTGTTTTTT | CASSARSRWGSAEKLFF
. | . | TRBJ1-2 | TRBV29-1 | TGCAGCGTTGAAGGGCCTGGCTACACCTTC | CSVEGPGYTF
TRBD1 | few | TRBJ2-4 | TRBV3-1/TRBV3-2 | TGTGCCAGCAGCCAAACAGGGGGGATCTTAGCCAAAAACATTCAGTACTTC | CASSQTGGILAKNIQYF
. | . | TRBJ2-3 | TRBV27 | TGTGCCAGCAGTTTAGGCGGACCAATTACATTCTCCACAGATACGCAGTATTTT | CASSLGGPITFSTDTQYF
. | . | TRBJ1-1 | TRBV29-1 | TGCAGCGTTGGAGATGGAAGGACTGAAGCTTTCTTT | CSVGDGRTEAFF
TRBD1 | . | TRBJ2-3 | TRBV10-1 | TGCGCCAGCAGTGATCCCCCGGGACAGGGTACAGATACGCAGTATTTT | CASSDPPGQGTDTQYF
. | once | TRBJ1-3 | TRBV6-5 | TGTGCCAGCAGCCTCGAGGTGGGATGGGGAAACACCATATATTTT | CASSLEVGWGNTIYF
. | few | TRBJ2-1 | TRBV19 | TGTGCCAGTAGTCCTCTAGGGAAGAATGAGCAGTTCTTC | CASSPLGKNEQFF
. | . | TRBJ2-1 | TRBV5-5 | TGTGCCAGCTCCCAAGACTCCTACAATGAGCAGTTCTTC | CASSQDSYNEQFF
. | . | TRBJ1-5 | TRBV30 | TGTGCCTGGAGTAAGGGGTATCAGCCCCAGCATTTT | CAWSKGYQPQHF
. | . | TRBJ2-2 | TRBV6-1 | TGTGCCAGCAGTGAAACGGGGATAGGGGAGCTGTTTTTT | CASSETGIGELFF
TRBD1 | . | TRBJ1-4 | TRBV18 | TGTGCCAGCCGGACAGGGGTAAATGAAAAACTGTTTTTT | CASRTGVNEKLFF
TRBD2 | . | TRBJ2-7 | TRBV6-5 | TGTGCCAGCAGGACTAGCGGGGGCTACGAGCAGTACTTC | CASRTSGGYEQYF
. | . | TRBJ1-6 | TRBV5-1 | TGCGCCAGCAGCAAGACAGCTAATTCACCCCTCCACTTT | CASSKTANSPLHF
TRBD2 | . | TRBJ2-1 | TRBV13 | TGTGCCAGCAGCAGCGGGGGGGCGTACAATGAGCAGTTCTTC | CASSSGGAYNEQFF
TRBD1 | . | TRBJ1-2 | TRBV5-6 | TGTGCCAGCAGCTCCCGGTGGGGACAGGGGGGAAATGGCTACACCTTC | CASSSRWGQGGNGYTF
. | . | TRBJ1-3 | TRBV28 | TGTGCCAGCAGTTTGTTCGCGAGACTCTCTGGAAACACCATATATTTT | CASSLFARLSGNTIYF
TRBD2 | . | TRBJ2-7 | TRBV7-3 | TGTGCCAGCAGCCCTACTAGCGGGGGCTTCTCCGAGCAGTACTTC | CASSPTSGGFSEQYF
TRBD1 | . | TRBJ1-2 | TRBV19 | TGTGCCAGTAGTCGGGGACAGGGGATTAACTATGGCTACACCTTC | CASSRGQGINYGYTF
. | . | TRBJ2-1 | TRBV11-3 | TGTGCCAGCAGCTATACCGGGACCAAGGGCAATGAGCAGTTCTTC | CASSYTGTKGNEQFF
. | once | TRBJ2-3 | TRBV19 | TGTGCCAGTAGGTTTGGGGGCACAGATACGCAGTATTTT | CASRFGGTDTQYF
TRBD1 | once | TRBJ2-3 | TRBV5-1 | TGCGCCAGCAGCTCAGACAGGGACGGGACAGATACGCAGTATTTT | CASSSDRDGTDTQYF
. | few | TRBJ2-3 | TRBV4-1 | TGCGCCAGCAGCCAAGTCAACCTGGGTTTCACAGATACGCAGTATTTT | CASSQVNLGFTDTQYF
. | . | TRBJ1-2 | TRBV19 | TGTGCCAGTAGATCGGGGGGCTCGGGCTATGGCTACACCTTC | CASRSGGSGYGYTF
. | . | TRBJ2-3 | TRBV11-2 | TGTGCCAGCAGCCTACAGGGAGACTACTACACAGATACGCAGTATTTT | CASSLQGDYYTDTQYF
. | . | TRBJ2-2 | TRBV27 | TGTGCCAGCAGTTTGCGCGGAGCCGGGGAGCTGTTTTTT | CASSLRGAGELFF
. | once | TRBJ1-2 | TRBV7-9 | TGTGCCAGCAGCGGGACCCAGGGGTTGGGCTATGGCTACACCTTC | CASSGTQGLGYGYTF
TRBD1 | . | TRBJ1-1 | TRBV19 | TGTGCCAGTAGTGTCGGACAGGTGAACACTGAAGCTTTCTTT | CASSVGQVNTEAFF
. | once | TRBJ2-3 | TRBV30 | TGTGCCTGGAGTCTGACAGACACAGATACGCAGTATTTT | CAWSLTDTDTQYF